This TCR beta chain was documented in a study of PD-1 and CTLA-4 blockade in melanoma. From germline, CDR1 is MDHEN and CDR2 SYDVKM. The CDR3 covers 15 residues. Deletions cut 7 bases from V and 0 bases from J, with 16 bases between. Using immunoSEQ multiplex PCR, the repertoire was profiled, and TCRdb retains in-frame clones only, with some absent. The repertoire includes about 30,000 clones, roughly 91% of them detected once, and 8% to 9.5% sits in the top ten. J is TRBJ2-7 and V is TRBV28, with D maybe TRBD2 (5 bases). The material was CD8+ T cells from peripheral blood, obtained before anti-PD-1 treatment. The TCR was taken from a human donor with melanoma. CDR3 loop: CASKPVEGHSYEQYF. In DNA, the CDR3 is TGTGCCAGCAAACCGGTAGAGGGCCACTCCTACGAGCAGTACTTC. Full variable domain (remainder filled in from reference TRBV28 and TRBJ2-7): DVKVTQSSRYLVKRTGEKVFLECVQDMDHENMFWYRQDPGLGLRLIYFSYDVKMKEKGDIPEGYSVSREKKERFSLILESASTNQTSMYLCASKPVEGHSYEQYFGPGTRLTVT.